This passage covers 32 T cell receptor beta chains from one sample sequenced in a study of CD8+ T cells in alopecia areata. Sequencing used cDNA as its template, made by extracting RNA and reverse transcribing it. Libraries were prepared by immunoSEQ multiplex PCR; TCRdb keeps only in-frame clonotypes and omits some of them. The sample has 150,000 to 200,000 clones; around three fifths are singletons. Treatment described: oral pan-JAK inhibitor, 5-10 mg twice daily. Sequenced here: CD8+ T cells sorted from blood, sampled at week 24, from a patient treated with tofacitinib. These receptors originate from a human donor with alopecia areata.

The rearrangement links TRBV29-1 to TRBJ2-5; 11 bases line up with TRBD1. This CDR3 spans 14 amino acids. The V and J ends lost 4 bases and 5 bases, in that order; junction bases with no gene match: 6. The V gene's germline CDR1 is SQVTM and CDR2 ANQGSEA. The CDR3 DNA sequence: TGCAGCGTTGCAGGGACAGGGGGAGCGGAGACCCAGTACTTC. Amino acids: CSVAGTGGAETQYF.

This chain joins TRBV6-5 and TRBJ2-2; D is unclear. The CDR3 length is 12 residues. The V end lost 5 bases, the J end lost 6 bases, and 7 bases lay between the germline ends. The germline CDR1 and CDR2 sequences are MNHEY and SVGAGI. The CDR3 sequence: CASSRRAGELFF. CDR3 bases: TGTGCCAGCAGTCGCCGGGCCGGGGAGCTGTTTTTT.

The chain recombines TRBV6-6 with TRBJ1-1; D perhaps matches TRBD1 (5 bases). Between the trimmed V and J ends, which lost 6 bases and 0 bases, there was a span of 11 bases. This CDR3 comprises 14 residues. Per the germline V gene, CDR1 is MNHNY and CDR2 is SVGAGI (reference sequence). The CDR3 is CASSATGLNTEAFF. Here the CDR3 DNA reads TGTGCCAGCAGCGCCACGGGACTGAACACTGAAGCTTTCTTT.

The CDR3 nucleotides read TGTGCCAGCAGCGTAGGTATCAACACTGAAGCTTTCTTT. Protein product: CASSVGINTEAFF. The rearrangement uses TRBV9 and TRBJ1-1; D remains ambiguous. From germline, CDR1 is SGDLS and CDR2 YYNGEE. V shed 0 bases and J shed 2 bases, with 5 bases lying between them. This CDR3 is built from 13 residues.

This sequence joins TRBV30 and TRBJ2-1; TRBD2 matches 7 bases. Germline assignment: CDR1 GTSNPN and CDR2 SVGIG (reference sequence). The CDR3 is 14 residues long. V lost 2 bases, J lost 3 bases, and 4 bases stayed unmatched. The CDR3 protein is CAWSPGGIYNEQFF. The DNA for the CDR3 is TGTGCCTGGAGTCCCGGGGGGATCTACAATGAGCAGTTCTTC. The whole variable domain, filled in from reference TRBV30 and TRBJ2-1, reads SQTIHQWPATLVQPVGSPLSLECTVEGTSNPNLYWYRQAAGRGLQLLFYSVGIGQISSEVPQNLSASRPQDRQFILSSKKLLLSDSGFYLCAWSPGGIYNEQFFGPGTRLTVL.

The J gene is TRBJ2-2, the V gene TRBV27; unclear D gene. The length of the CDR3 is 14 residues. The V gene's germline CDR1 is MNHEY and CDR2 SMNVEV (reference sequence). The germline V and J ends were trimmed by 5 bases and 2 bases, with 9 bases remaining between them. CDR3: CASSDGSNTGELFF. DNA of the CDR3: TGTGCCAGCAGTGACGGGTCTAACACCGGGGAGCTGTTTTTT.

A word on this clone: The junction does not match germline at one end; this may be a read error. V is TRBV5-1 and J is TRBJ2-3, with 7 nucleotides matching TRBD1. The CDR3 has 17 amino acids. Germline V gene lookup returns CDR1 SGHRS and CDR2 YFSETQ. In DNA, the CDR3 is TGCGCCAGCAGCTTGGGGGCCGGACAGGATCCATTCCCTTTTCCCGTTTTT. It encodes CASSLGAGQDPFPFPVF. Drawing the rest from reference TRBV5-1 and TRBJ2-3, the complete variable domain is KAGVTQTPRYLIKTRGQQVTLSCSPISGHRSVSWYQQTPGQGLQFLFEYFSETQRNKGNFPGRFSGRQFSNSRSEMNVSTLELGDSALYLCASSLGAGQDPFPFPVFGPGTRLTVL.

The J gene is TRBJ2-2, the V gene TRBV6-5; D may be TRBD1 (6 bases). There are 14 residues in the CDR3. Looked up from germline, CDR1 is MNHEY and CDR2 is SVGAGI. V lost 6 bases to trimming and J lost 5 bases, with 13 bases between them. CDR3 sequence: CASSLQGSTGELFF. CDR3 sequence (DNA): TGTGCCAGCAGCTTACAGGGTTCGACCGGGGAGCTGTTTTTT.

The gene calls are TRBV27 and TRBJ2-2, with D possibly TRBD1 on 6 matching bases. The CDR3 contains 15 residues. V was clipped by 1 base and J by 4 bases, with 10 bases between them. The germline V gene has CDR1 MNHEY and CDR2 SMNVEV (reference sequence). Written as DNA, the CDR3 is TGTGCCAGCAGTTTATACAGGGCGAGCACCGGGGAGCTGTTTTTT. Translated: CASSLYRASTGELFF.

The CDR3, as DNA: TGTGCCAGCAGCTCATTACCGGGGGACTCTGGGGCCAACGTCCTGACTTTC. Protein: CASSSLPGDSGANVLTF. This sequence joins TRBV7-9 and TRBJ2-6; tentatively, D is TRBD2 (6 bases). Deletions cut 4 bases from V and 0 bases from J, with 13 bases between. Germline V CDR1 and CDR2: SEHNR, FQNEAQ (reference sequence). The CDR3 has 17 amino acids.

This rearrangement joins TRBV9 to TRBJ1-2; D not certain. V was trimmed by 0 bases and J by 6 bases, leaving 15 bases between them. Germline CDR1 is SGDLS and CDR2 is YYNGEE. The CDR3 sequence is 15 residues long. CDR3 sequence (DNA): TGTGCCAGCAGCGTAGAGACCAAACCCGGACATGGCTACACCTTC. The encoded protein is CASSVETKPGHGYTF.

The V gene is TRBV29-1, the J gene TRBJ1-2; 9 positions agree with TRBD1. The trim removed 7 bases at V and 8 bases at J, leaving 5 bases unmatched. CDR3 length equals 11 residues. Germline lookup yields CDR1 SQVTM and CDR2 ANQGSEA. For the CDR3, the DNA is TGCAGCGCCGGGACAGGGAAAGGCTACACCTTC. As protein: CSAGTGKGYTF.

This rearrangement joins TRBV6-4 to TRBJ1-2, with D perhaps TRBD1 (6 bases). The CDR3 runs to 16 residues. In germline, CDR1 is MRHNA, CDR2 SNTAGT. Trimming took 2 bases from V and 8 from J, leaving 21 bases between them. The DNA for the CDR3 is TGTGCCAGCAGTGACGACGGCACGGGGGGCCTCTGGGGCTACACCTTC. It translates to CASSDDGTGGLWGYTF.

V usage is TRBV27 and J usage is TRBJ1-2; D may be TRBD1 (5 bases). Trimming stripped 7 bases from V and 7 bases from J, with 13 bases between. The CDR3 extends over 12 amino acids. CDR1 MNHEY and CDR2 SMNVEV come from the germline V gene (reference sequence). This CDR3 is CASKGFEGGYTF. CDR3 coding DNA: TGTGCCAGCAAGGGGTTTGAGGGTGGCTACACCTTC.

The CDR3 loop is CASSWGRQAVYEQYF. The DNA for the CDR3 is TGTGCCAGCAGTTGGGGTCGACAGGCCGTCTACGAGCAGTACTTC. The V call is TRBV27, the J call TRBJ2-5; TRBD1 might be the D (6 bases). The J call is uncertain, as TRBJ2-7 better fits the DNA end. The CDR3 loop spans 15 amino acids. CDR1 is MNHEY, CDR2 SMNVEV, per germline (reference sequence).

This clone is large (0.1 to 1%) by share. This chain uses TRBV5-6 with TRBJ1-4; a possible D gene is TRBD1 (5 bases). The V gene's germline CDR1 is SGHDT and CDR2 YYEEEE. The CDR3 contains 14 residues. V lost 4 bases and J lost 7, with 14 bases in between. The DNA of the CDR3 is TGTGCCAGCAGCCAACCAACAGGAGGTGAAAAACTGTTTTTT. Translation: CASSQPTGGEKLFF. The full variable domain, completed using reference TRBV5-6 and TRBJ1-4, is DAGVTQSPTHLIKTRGQQVTLRCSPKSGHDTVSWYQQALGQGPQFIFQYYEEEERQRGNFPDRFSGHQFPNYSSELNVNALLLGDSALYLCASSQPTGGEKLFFGSGTQLSVL.

With regard to this clone: This CDR3 is also generated by other DNA sequences in the sample. V and J are TRBV27 and TRBJ2-3; no clear D gene. Germline V CDR1 and CDR2: MNHEY, SMNVEV (reference sequence). V dropped 2 bases and J dropped 5 bases, with 5 bases sitting between them. The CDR3 sequence is 12 residues long. The DNA of the CDR3 is TGTGCCAGCAGTTTACGTGGAGATACGCAGTATTTT. Protein: CASSLRGDTQYF.

V is TRBV4-1 and J is TRBJ1-4, with 9 bases identical to TRBD1. Germline assignment: CDR1 MGHRA and CDR2 YSYEKL. V shed 3 bases and J 7 bases; nucleotides not matched to a gene: 6. The CDR3 sequence is 15 residues long. This CDR3 is CASSQKQGAGEKLFF. CDR3 bases: TGCGCCAGCAGCCAGAAACAGGGGGCAGGTGAAAAACTGTTTTTT.

In nucleotides, the CDR3 is TGTGCCAGCAGCGTAGGCCTAAGAGGGGCCAATCAGCCCCAGCATTTT. Protein: CASSVGLRGANQPQHF. This chain links TRBV7-2 with TRBJ1-5, with D possibly matching TRBD1 (5 bases). Between the trimmed V and J ends, which lost 5 bases and 3 bases, there was a span of 17 bases. Germline V gene data show CDR1 as SGHTA and CDR2 as FQGNSA. There are 16 residues in the CDR3.

The chain is built from TRBV5-6 and TRBJ2-1; D is possibly TRBD2 (5 bases). The length of the CDR3 is 15 residues. From germline, CDR1 is SGHDT and CDR2 YYEEEE. The germline V and J ends were trimmed by 3 bases and 4 bases, with 14 bases remaining between them. The CDR3: CASSSGETGYNEQFF. Written as DNA, the CDR3 is TGTGCCAGCAGCTCCGGGGAGACCGGATACAATGAGCAGTTCTTC.

V gene TRBV12-5 combines with J gene TRBJ1-5; no definite D call. CDR1 LGHNT and CDR2 FRNRAP come from the germline V gene. The V end was cut by 10 bases, the J end by 1 base, with 8 bases between. The CDR3 has 12 residues. Here the CDR3 DNA reads TGTGCTACTTACAGAAGCAATCAGCCCCAGCATTTT. It translates to CATYRSNQPQHF.

The chain combines TRBV6-5 with TRBJ2-5; D is uncertain. This CDR3 has 13 residues. Between the trimmed V and J ends, which lost 5 bases and 5 bases, there was a span of 12 bases. Germline V gene lookup returns CDR1 MNHEY and CDR2 SVGAGI. CDR3 bases: TGTGCCAGCAGTATTTTCCTCGGGGAGACCCAGTACTTC. Its translation is CASSIFLGETQYF.

This sequence joins TRBV7-2 and TRBJ2-7; possible D gene TRBD1, 5 bases. V was clipped by 5 bases and J by 1 base, with 12 bases between them. The CDR3 spans 14 residues. The V gene's germline CDR1 is SGHTA and CDR2 FQGNSA. The CDR3 coding sequence is TGTGCCAGCAGCAAGACGACAGTTTCCTACGAGCAGTACTTC. Translation gives CASSKTTVSYEQYF.

The chain recombines TRBV27 with TRBJ1-1, with D hard to call. Between the trimmed V and J ends, which lost 1 base and 1 base, there was a span of 7 bases. CDR3 length equals 14 residues. Germline-derived CDR1 and CDR2 are MNHEY and SMNVEV (reference sequence). CDR3 nucleotide sequence: TGTGCCAGCAGTTTATGGCCATCGAACACTGAAGCTTTCTTT. Encoded protein: CASSLWPSNTEAFF.

The chain employs TRBV6-7 and TRBJ2-2; TRBD1 matches 7 bases. TRBV6-7 is noted as an ORF with a role that remains uncertain. The CDR3 extends over 16 amino acids. J was trimmed by 1 base and V by 7 bases; bases with no gene match: 9. The CDR3 is CASTNRGHLNTGELFF. The DNA of the CDR3 is TGTGCCAGCACCAACAGGGGACACCTGAACACCGGGGAGCTGTTTTTT.

The V and J genes are TRBV28 and TRBJ1-1; TRBD1 is a possible D gene (6 bases). The CDR3 covers 19 residues. Germline CDR1 MDHEN, CDR2 SYDVKM. The V gene lost 1 base and the J gene lost 5 bases, with 26 bases spanning the gap. The CDR3 spells CASSLSFVTDRLFDTEAFF. DNA for the CDR3: TGTGCCAGCAGTTTATCCTTTGTTACGGACAGATTGTTTGATACTGAAGCTTTCTTT.

The V gene is TRBV2, the J gene TRBJ2-5, with D tentatively TRBD2 (5 bases). V gave up 6 bases and J gave up 6 bases, with 26 bases separating them. CDR1 and CDR2 (germline): SNHLY, FYNNEI. The CDR3 is made up of 17 amino acids. The CDR3 loop reads CASSLRPDFDWVKTQYF. The CDR3 DNA sequence: TGTGCCAGCAGCTTACGTCCGGACTTCGATTGGGTAAAGACCCAGTACTTC.

This chain uses TRBV4-1 with TRBJ1-3, with 8 bases identical to TRBD1. Looked up from germline, CDR1 is MGHRA and CDR2 is YSYEKL. This CDR3 spans 16 amino acids. V lost 0 bases and J lost 1; bases outside the gene matches: 2. CDR3 residues: CASSQDRTGSGNTIYF. Written as DNA, the CDR3 is TGCGCCAGCAGCCAAGATAGGACAGGGTCTGGAAACACCATATATTTT.

The chain joins TRBV6-1 to TRBJ1-2, with D possibly being TRBD1 (5 bases). The CDR3 spans 14 residues. V dropped 3 bases and J dropped 6 bases, with 14 bases sitting between them. Germline CDR1 and CDR2: MNHNS and SASEGT. CDR3 protein: CASSEYGQGDGYTF. CDR3 nucleotides: TGTGCCAGCAGTGAGTACGGGCAGGGAGATGGCTACACCTTC.

The chain links TRBV6-1 to TRBJ2-5; D perhaps matches TRBD2 (5 bases). Trimming left V 8 bases short and J 3 bases short, with 13 bases between. This CDR3 comprises 13 residues. Per germline, CDR1 MNHNS and CDR2 SASEGT. Here the CDR3 reads CASGTEREETQYF. In nucleotides, the CDR3 is TGTGCCAGCGGCACAGAGAGGGAAGAGACCCAGTACTTC.

This clone was seen only a few times. The chain has TRBV15 and TRBJ1-4; possible D gene TRBD1, 5 bases. The germline V gene encodes CDR1 LNHNV and CDR2 YYDKDF (reference sequence). With 7 bases removed from V and 7 bases from J, the gap between germline ends came to 19 bases. This CDR3 has 15 residues. The CDR3 DNA reads TGTGCCACCACCCTCTCCAGGGAGCGTCGTGAAAAACTGTTTTTT. Translating it yields CATTLSRERREKLFF.

V and J are TRBV4-1 and TRBJ2-5; the D gene is possibly TRBD1 (6 bases). The CDR3 runs 16 residues. Germline V CDR1 and CDR2: MGHRA, YSYEKL. V was pared by 0 bases and J by 3 bases, with 14 bases between. CDR3 region: CASSQDPLDRKETQYF. The DNA for the CDR3 is TGCGCCAGCAGCCAAGATCCCTTGGACAGAAAAGAGACCCAGTACTTC.